This entry lists 24 T cell receptor beta chains sequenced from one sample in a study of lung T cells in sarcoidosis with Löfgren's syndrome. In TCRdb, the reads were re-called with MiXCR into one record per CDR3 protein. The sample includes roughly 63,000 distinct CDR3 sequences, 20% to 25% seen only once; the top ten take less than 2.5%. Sequenced input: CD4+ T cells from PBMCs. The receptors stem from a human donor with sarcoidosis (Löfgren's syndrome or another form), or a control subject (not recorded which).

A word on this clonotype: Because the CDR3 is missing its conserved closing phenylalanine or tryptophan, this is likely a read error. The chain couples TRBV2 to TRBJ2-3; a possible D gene is TRBD2 (6 bases). The CDR3 is 14 amino acids. The V gene lost 8 bases and the J gene lost 4 bases, with 16 bases spanning the gap. CDR1 is SNHLY, CDR2 FYNNEI, per germline. CDR3 DNA: TGTGCCAGCCAGGAGCAGGGAGGTTCAGATACGCAGTATCTT. It translates to CASQEQGGSDTQYL.

This clonotype was counted a few times. The CDR3 loop is CASSLVGGRSSGNTIYF. The CDR3 DNA follows: TGTGCCAGCAGCTTAGTGGGTGGTCGGAGCTCTGGAAACACCATATATTTT. The V gene is TRBV11-2, the J gene TRBJ1-3; D is undetermined. Deletions cut 1 base from V and 0 bases from J, with 13 bases between. In germline, CDR1 is SGHAT, CDR2 FQNNGV. This CDR3 comprises 17 residues. The full variable domain, its missing parts supplied by reference TRBV11-2 and TRBJ1-3, is EAGVAQSPRYKIIEKRQSVAFWCNPISGHATLYWYQQILGQGPKLLIQFQNNGVVDDSQLPKDRFSAERLKGVDSTLKIQPAKLEDSAVYLCASSLVGGRSSGNTIYFGEGSWLTVV.

This clonotype was seen many times. The genes are TRBV27 and TRBJ2-7, with TRBD1 matching over 8 bases. This CDR3 spans 16 amino acids. J was trimmed by 5 bases and V by 5 bases; bases with no gene match: 14. CDR1 is MNHEY and CDR2 is SMNVEV in the germline V gene (reference sequence). The CDR3 protein is CASSTPSGGSGNEQYF. The CDR3 nucleotides read TGTGCCAGCAGTACTCCCTCAGGGGGCTCGGGAAACGAGCAGTACTTC.

In this sample, this clonotype turned up many times. This chain uses TRBV7-2 with TRBJ2-3; D call uncertain. Trimming took off 2 bases at V and 6 bases at J, with 6 bases between the two ends. The CDR3 is 12 amino acids. Germline V gene data show CDR1 as SGHTA and CDR2 as FQGNSA. The CDR3 DNA reads as TGTGCCAGCAGCTTACTTGCGGATACGCAGTATTTT. Its translation is CASSLLADTQYF.

Remarks on this clonotype: A read error may explain this, as a much larger clone is one base away. The chain uses TRBV7-9 and TRBJ2-3, with D possibly TRBD2 on 5 matching bases. Germline CDR1 SEHNR, CDR2 FQNEAQ (reference sequence). CDR3 size: 14 residues. CDR3 nucleotides: TGTGTCAGCAGCTTGGGAGCGGGCACAGATACGCAGTATTTT. It specifies CVSSLGAGTDTQYF.

The table lists this clonotype with many counts. The chain uses TRBV28 and TRBJ2-4, with 10 bases matching TRBD1. CDR3 length equals 14 residues. The trim removed 5 bases at V and 8 bases at J, leaving 6 bases unmatched. Germline V gene data show CDR1 as MDHEN and CDR2 as SYDVKM. CDR3 nucleotides: TGTGCCAGCAGTCCGAGGACAGGGGGGGACATTCAGTACTTC. It specifies CASSPRTGGDIQYF.

This clonotype was seen only a few times. This chain joins TRBV4-2 and TRBJ2-7; no firm D call. The CDR3 has 14 residues. The V end was cut by 0 bases, the J end by 7 bases, with 13 bases between. CDR1 is LGHNA and CDR2 is YNFKEQ in the germline V gene. For the CDR3, the DNA is TGTGCCAGCAGCCAAGAGGATCGAGCAGAGGAGCAGTACTTC. Its translation is CASSQEDRAEEQYF.

This clonotype is medium-sized in the sample. The chain links TRBV27 to TRBJ1-5, with 7 bases lining up with TRBD1. Germline V gene sequence: CDR1 MNHEY, CDR2 SMNVEV (reference sequence). The CDR3 has 13 residues. J lost 4 bases, V lost 6 bases, and 3 bases had no gene match. The CDR3 region has the DNA TGTGCCAGCAGAAGGGGGCTAAATCAGCCCCAGCATTTT. Residues: CASRRGLNQPQHF.

This clonotype was detected a few times. The rearrangement uses TRBV14 and TRBJ2-3; 15 nucleotides agree with TRBD2. V shed 5 bases, J shed 2 bases, and the junction held 5 bases outside the gene matches. Germline-derived CDR1 and CDR2 are SGHDN and FVKESK. The CDR3 runs to 17 residues. DNA for the CDR3: TGTGCCAGCAGCTCTGGGACTAGCGGGGGGACCACAGATACGCAGTATTTT. It translates to CASSSGTSGGTTDTQYF.

This clonotype was recorded at least ten times. The rearrangement uses TRBV6-2 or TRBV6-3 and TRBJ2-1, with TRBD2 matching 7 bases. The V gene end was trimmed by 0 bases and the J gene end by 5 bases; junction bases not matched to a gene: 10. The germline V gene encodes CDR1 MNHEY and CDR2 SVGEGT. The CDR3 consists of 17 residues. CDR3 nucleotides: TGTGCCAGCAGTTACTCCGCAATAGCGGGCAAAGACAATGAGCAGTTCTTC. Protein: CASSYSAIAGKDNEQFF.

This clonotype was picked up many times. The chain joins TRBV6-1 to TRBJ1-1, with TRBD1 as a possible D gene (5 bases). V was trimmed by 5 bases and J by 3 bases, leaving 13 bases between them. Looked up from germline, CDR1 is MNHNS and CDR2 is SASEGT. The CDR3 length is 14 residues. CDR3 loop: CASSWRTGDTEAFF. The CDR3 bases are TGTGCCAGCAGTTGGAGGACGGGGGACACTGAAGCTTTCTTT.

This clonotype was seen a handful of times. The chain combines TRBV5-4 with TRBJ2-1, with unresolved D. V lost 1 base to trimming and J lost 1 base, with 3 bases between them. CDR1 is SGHNT, CDR2 YYREEE, per germline (reference sequence). The CDR3 is 13 amino acids. The CDR3: CASSLPSYNEQFF. The CDR3 DNA follows: TGTGCCAGCAGCTTGCCGTCCTACAATGAGCAGTTCTTC.

This clonotype was picked up many times. The chain uses TRBV4-2 and TRBJ2-3; 11 positions match TRBD2. CDR1 is LGHNA, CDR2 YNFKEQ, per germline. The CDR3 covers 16 residues. With V trimmed by 4 bases and J by 0 bases, 3 bases remained unmatched. CDR3 protein: CASSPWTSGSTDTQYF. DNA of the CDR3: TGTGCCAGCAGCCCTTGGACTAGCGGGAGCACAGATACGCAGTATTTT.

This clonotype has ten or more counts. The CDR3 spells CSAKTSGRSYEQYF. Here the CDR3 DNA reads TGCAGTGCTAAGACTAGCGGGAGGTCCTACGAGCAGTACTTC. The genes are TRBV20-1 and TRBJ2-7; 13 nucleotides align to TRBD2. Germline CDR1 reads DFQATT; CDR2 reads SNEGSKA (reference sequence). J gave up 1 base and V 4 bases, and 1 base lay outside the gene matches. The CDR3 totals 14 residues.

This clonotype was seen ten or more times. The V and J genes are TRBV7-9 and TRBJ2-5; D gene ambiguous. There are 13 residues in the CDR3. Trimming took off 5 bases at V and 2 bases at J, with 9 bases between the two ends. Looked up from germline, CDR1 is SEHNR and CDR2 is FQNEAQ (reference sequence). In DNA form, the CDR3 reads TGTGCCAGCAGCCTCGATGTTCAAGAGACCCAGTACTTC. Residues: CASSLDVQETQYF. The variable domain in full, completed from reference TRBV7-9 and TRBJ2-5, reads DTGVSQNPRHKITKRGQNVTFRCDPISEHNRLYWYRQTLGQGPEFLTYFQNEAQLEKSRLLSDRFSAERPKGSFSTLEIQRTEQGDSAMYLCASSLDVQETQYFGPGTRLLVL.

This chain uses TRBV7-3 with TRBJ2-1; TRBD2 matches at 8 bases. Germline assignment: CDR1 SGHTA and CDR2 FQGTGA. V shed 5 bases, J shed 6 bases, and the junction held 9 bases outside the gene matches. The CDR3 is 15 amino acids. The CDR3 region has the DNA TGTGCCAGCAGCCAGACGGGAGGGCCGGCCAATGAGCAGTTCTTC. Translation: CASSQTGGPANEQFF. Together with reference TRBV7-3 and TRBJ2-1, the CDR3 gives the full variable domain: GAGVSQTPSNKVTEKGKYVELRCDPISGHTALYWYRQSLGQGPEFLIYFQGTGAADDSGLPNDRFFAVRPEGSVSTLKIQRTERGDSAVYLCASSQTGGPANEQFFGPGTRLTVL.

A word on this clonotype: A clone one base away is much larger, so this may be a read error. The V and J genes are TRBV20-1 and TRBJ2-1, with 10 bases fitting TRBD1. This CDR3 region has 18 residues. CDR1 is DFQATT, CDR2 SNEGSKA, per germline (reference sequence). With V trimmed by 3 bases and J by 11 bases, 22 bases remained unmatched. The CDR3 nucleotides are TGCAGTGCTAGGAATTTGATGGACAGGGGGTTTTTAGGGGGTAAGCAGTTCTTC. It encodes CSARNLMDRGFLGGKQFF.

In regard to this clonotype: A much bigger clone sits one base away, suggesting this may be a read error. V and J are TRBV28 and TRBJ2-7, with TRBD1 as a possible D gene (6 bases). Germline CDR1 MDHEN, CDR2 SYDVKM. This CDR3 contains 14 residues. The CDR3 DNA sequence: TGTGCCAGCGGTTTAAGTCAGGGGTTACTCGAGCAGTACGTC. Amino acids: CASGLSQGLLEQYV.

This chain links TRBV4-1 with TRBJ1-5, with D perhaps TRBD1 (5 bases). CDR1 MGHRA and CDR2 YSYEKL come from the germline V gene. Trimming took 4 bases from V and 7 from J, leaving 11 bases between them. This CDR3 comprises 13 residues. The CDR3 sequence is CASSLGAWQPQHF. Here the CDR3 DNA reads TGCGCCAGCAGCCTAGGGGCTTGGCAGCCCCAGCATTTT.

Remarks on this clonotype: A clone one base away is much larger, so this may be a read error. This chain uses TRBV5-4 with TRBJ2-3; D not certain. Trimming removed 4 bases at V and 10 bases at J, with 13 bases between. This CDR3 has 12 amino acids. Germline lookup yields CDR1 SGHNT and CDR2 YYREEE (reference sequence). The CDR3 spells CASSVNSVAQYF. CDR3 DNA sequence: TGTGCCAGCAGCGTTAACAGCGTTGCGCAGTATTTT.

The rearrangement links TRBV2 to TRBJ1-1; D is perhaps TRBD1 (5 bases). The CDR3 covers 16 residues. V was trimmed by 7 bases and J by 0 bases, leaving 18 bases between them. Germline CDR1 SNHLY, CDR2 FYNNEI. The CDR3: CASTRDQITLNTEAFF. The CDR3 DNA sequence: TGTGCCAGCACAAGGGACCAAATAACTTTGAACACTGAAGCTTTCTTT.

This clonotype was detected ten times or more. The J gene is TRBJ2-5, the V gene TRBV6-1; a possible D gene is TRBD2 (5 bases). This CDR3 is built from 15 residues. V was pared by 7 bases and J by 7 bases, with 22 bases between. CDR1 is MNHNS, CDR2 SASEGT, per germline. The CDR3 nucleotides read TGTGCCAGCACCCCGAGACGAAGCCCCGGAGGGACCCAGTACTTC. It codes for CASTPRRSPGGTQYF.

This clonotype was recorded at least ten times. This chain links TRBV4-3 with TRBJ1-1; D perhaps matches TRBD1 (6 bases). V lost 1 base to trimming and J lost 4 bases, with 13 bases between them. This CDR3 region has 15 residues. Germline lookup yields CDR1 LGHNA and CDR2 YSLEER. The CDR3 region has the DNA TGCGCCAGCAGCCAAGTAGGGGGGTCGGGCACTGAAGCTTTCTTT. This sequence encodes CASSQVGGSGTEAFF.

This clonotype was counted a few times. The chain combines TRBV12-3 or TRBV12-4 with TRBJ1-3; 11 positions match TRBD1. The CDR3 loop spans 17 amino acids. V lost 5 bases to trimming and J lost 0 bases; unmatched junction nucleotides: 6. CDR3 DNA sequence: TGTGCCAGCAGTCTGGGGGACAGGGGGTTCTCTGGAAACACCATATATTTT. Its translation: CASSLGDRGFSGNTIYF.